This record concerns one T cell receptor beta chain sequence. This sample is drawn from a study of T cell changes during pregnancy in multiple sclerosis. Germline V CDR1 and CDR2: SGHKS, YYEKEE (reference sequence). The CDR3 spans 13 residues. Trimming stripped 1 base from V and 7 bases from J, with 11 bases between. Clones were read by immunoSEQ multiplex PCR, and TCRdb kept only the in-frame ones, dropping some. The table lists 99,000 or so clones, approximately 93% of them singletons. This sequence joins TRBV5-5 and TRBJ1-2; TRBD1 might be the D (5 bases). The receptor comes from a female donor with multiple sclerosis, enrolled in a pregnancy study. Here the sequenced sample was peripheral blood, taken after pregnancy. This chain's CDR3 is CASSLFIQGGYTF. In DNA form, the CDR3 reads TGTGCCAGCAGCTTGTTTATCCAGGGTGGCTACACCTTC.